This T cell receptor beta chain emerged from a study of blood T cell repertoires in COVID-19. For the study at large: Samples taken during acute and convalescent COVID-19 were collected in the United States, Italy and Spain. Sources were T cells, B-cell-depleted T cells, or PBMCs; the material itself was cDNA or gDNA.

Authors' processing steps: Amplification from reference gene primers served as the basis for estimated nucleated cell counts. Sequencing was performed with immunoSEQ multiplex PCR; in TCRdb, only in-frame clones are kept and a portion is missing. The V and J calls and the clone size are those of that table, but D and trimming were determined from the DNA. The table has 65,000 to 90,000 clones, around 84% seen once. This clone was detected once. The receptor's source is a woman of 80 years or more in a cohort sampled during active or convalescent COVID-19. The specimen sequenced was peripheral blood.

CDR3 nucleotides: TGTGCCTCATCAGGCCTGGGGAACACTGAAGCTTTCTTT. This translates into CASSGLGNTEAFF. J is TRBJ1-1 and V is TRBV19; D is uncertain. The length of the CDR3 is 13 residues. Germline loops: CDR1 LNHDA, CDR2 SQIVND (reference sequence). The V end lost 11 bases, the J end lost 1 base, and 14 bases lay between the germline ends.